These 10 T cell receptor beta chains originate from one sample sequenced in a study of cytomegalovirus exposure and HLA in healthy donors. Primers: 60 Vbeta forward and 13 Jbeta reverse. Measured with immunoSEQ multiplex PCR; TCRdb has only the in-frame clones, and not every one. The profile shows more than 150,000 clones, more than 75% of them singletons. Sequences were obtained from PBMCs. These receptors were collected from a male donor in good health and CMV-seronegative.

This clone was picked up one time. The chain is built from TRBV6-1 and TRBJ1-3, with 7 positions matching TRBD1. This CDR3 region has 15 residues. Germline V gives CDR1 MNHNS, CDR2 SASEGT. V shed 1 base, J shed 5 bases, and the junction held 5 bases outside the gene matches. CDR3 region: CASSEVHRGRNTIYF. CDR3 DNA sequence: TGTGCCAGCAGTGAAGTCCACAGGGGCAGAAACACCATATATTTT.

This clone was detected once. The chain is built from TRBV28 and TRBJ2-4; D not resolved. The CDR3 is made up of 10 amino acids. Trimming took 5 bases from V and 12 from J, leaving 8 bases between them. Germline CDR1 MDHEN, CDR2 SYDVKM. The CDR3 here is CASSTEDQYF. As DNA, the CDR3 is TGTGCCAGCAGTACCGAGGATCAGTACTTC.

The rearrangement joins TRBV7-9 to TRBJ2-3, with TRBD1 as a possible D gene (6 bases). The CDR3 runs to 14 residues. The germline V gene has CDR1 SEHNR and CDR2 FQNEAQ (reference sequence). The V gene lost 5 bases and the J gene lost 2 bases, with 11 bases spanning the gap. CDR3 in DNA: TGTGCCAGCAGCGATACAGGGTCCACAGATACGCAGTATTTT. As protein: CASSDTGSTDTQYF.

This chain connects TRBV6-1 to TRBJ2-7; perhaps TRBD1 as D (6 bases). V was pared by 0 bases and J by 4 bases, with 25 bases between. The CDR3 is 19 amino acids. Looked up from germline, CDR1 is MNHNS and CDR2 is SASEGT. The CDR3 loop is CASSEARQGLVGVGYEQYF. CDR3 DNA sequence: TGTGCCAGCAGTGAAGCGCGTCAGGGGTTAGTGGGAGTGGGGTACGAGCAGTACTTC.

The V call is TRBV11-3, the J call TRBJ2-5; D is unresolved. This CDR3 region has 13 residues. Trimming removed 3 bases at V and 1 base at J, with 6 bases between. Germline V gives CDR1 SGHNT, CDR2 YENEEA. The CDR3 loop reads CASSFGLQETQYF. The CDR3, as DNA: TGTGCCAGCAGCTTTGGGCTCCAAGAGACCCAGTACTTC.

The sample holds a few counts of this clone. The J gene is TRBJ2-1, the V gene TRBV14; TRBD2 matches at 8 bases. The length of the CDR3 is 15 residues. Germline lookup yields CDR1 SGHDN and CDR2 FVKESK. The V and J ends lost 4 bases and 1 base, in that order; junction bases with no gene match: 3. The CDR3, as DNA: TGTGCCAGCAGCCGTAGCGGGACTTCCTACAATGAGCAGTTCTTC. It codes for CASSRSGTSYNEQFF.

This clone appeared a few times. V usage is TRBV6-1 and J usage is TRBJ2-7; 8 bases line up with TRBD2. The V segment lost 7 bases and the J segment 0 bases; nucleotides outside the gene matches: 8. CDR1 and CDR2 from the germline V gene are MNHNS and SASEGT. The CDR3 runs to 15 residues. CDR3 in DNA: TGTGCCAGCAAGTCCGGGGGGGCTAGCTCCTACGAGCAGTACTTC. It specifies CASKSGGASSYEQYF.

The CDR3 DNA follows: TGTGCCAGCAGCTTAATGGGCATTGGGAACACTGAAGCTTTCTTT. This codes for CASSLMGIGNTEAFF. The chain is built from TRBV11-1 and TRBJ1-1, with D unresolved. The CDR3 sequence is 15 residues long. Germline CDR1 reads SGHAT; CDR2 reads FQDESV (reference sequence). V lost 2 bases and J 1 base, leaving 11 bases between the germline ends.

The gene calls are TRBV7-2 and TRBJ2-7, with TRBD2 matching 13 bases. CDR1 is SGHTA, CDR2 FQGNSA, per germline. Trimming removed 6 bases from V and 4 bases from J; junction bases left unmatched: 6. This CDR3 is 15 amino acids long. In DNA, the CDR3 is TGTGCCAGCAGTTCAGGACTAGCGGGAGTTTACGAGCAGTACTTC. This gives the protein CASSSGLAGVYEQYF.

The V call is TRBV7-2, the J call TRBJ2-2; 7 positions agree with TRBD2. CDR1 and CDR2 from the germline V gene are SGHTA and FQGNSA. V lost 1 base to trimming and J lost 5 bases; unmatched junction nucleotides: 4. The CDR3 consists of 15 residues. CDR3 bases: TGTGCCAGCAGCTTAGGGTGGGGGGGGACCGGGGAGCTGTTTTTT. Amino acids: CASSLGWGGTGELFF.